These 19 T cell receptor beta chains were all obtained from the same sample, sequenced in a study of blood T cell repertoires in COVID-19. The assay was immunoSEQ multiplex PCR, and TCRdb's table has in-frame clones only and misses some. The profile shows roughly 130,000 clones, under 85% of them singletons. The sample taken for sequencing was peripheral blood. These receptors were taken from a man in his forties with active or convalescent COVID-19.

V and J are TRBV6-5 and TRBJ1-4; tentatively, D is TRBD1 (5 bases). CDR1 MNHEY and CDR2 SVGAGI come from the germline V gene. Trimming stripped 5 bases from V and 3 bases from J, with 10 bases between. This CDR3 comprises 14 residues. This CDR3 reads CASSPTEANEKLFF. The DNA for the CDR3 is TGTGCCAGCAGTCCGACAGAGGCTAATGAAAAACTGTTTTTT.

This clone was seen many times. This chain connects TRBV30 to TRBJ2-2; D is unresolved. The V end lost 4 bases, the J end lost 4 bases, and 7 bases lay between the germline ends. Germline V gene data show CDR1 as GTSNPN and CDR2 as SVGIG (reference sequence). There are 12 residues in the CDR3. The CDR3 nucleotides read TGTGCCTGGAAACATTCCACCGGGGAGCTGTTTTTT. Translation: CAWKHSTGELFF.

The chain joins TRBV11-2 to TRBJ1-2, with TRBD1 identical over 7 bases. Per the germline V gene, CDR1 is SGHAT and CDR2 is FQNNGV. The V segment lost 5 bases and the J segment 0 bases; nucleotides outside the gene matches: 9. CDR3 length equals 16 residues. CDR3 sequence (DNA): TGTGCCAGCAGCCAACCGGGACAGCAGTCTAACTATGGCTACACCTTC. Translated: CASSQPGQQSNYGYTF.

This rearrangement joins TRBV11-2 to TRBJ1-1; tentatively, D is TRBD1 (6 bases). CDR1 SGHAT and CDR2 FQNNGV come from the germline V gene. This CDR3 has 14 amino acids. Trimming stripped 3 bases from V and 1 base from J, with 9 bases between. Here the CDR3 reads CASSLVQGNTEAFF. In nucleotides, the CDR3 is TGTGCCAGCAGCTTGGTACAGGGGAACACTGAAGCTTTCTTT.

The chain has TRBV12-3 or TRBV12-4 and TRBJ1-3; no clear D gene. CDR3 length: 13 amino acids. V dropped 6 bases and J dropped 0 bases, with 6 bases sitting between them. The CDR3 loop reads CASSPFSGNTIYF. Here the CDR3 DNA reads TGTGCCAGCAGCCCATTCTCTGGAAACACCATATATTTT.

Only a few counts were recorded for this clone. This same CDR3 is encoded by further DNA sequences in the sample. The CDR3 sequence is CASSPDRANYGYTF. CDR3 DNA: TGCGCCAGCAGCCCGGACAGGGCTAACTATGGCTACACCTTC. The V gene is TRBV5-1, the J gene TRBJ1-2, with 8 bases fitting TRBD1. CDR3 length: 14 amino acids. Losses at the gene ends were 4 bases for V and 0 bases for J; bases not matched to a gene: 2. Per the germline V gene, CDR1 is SGHRS and CDR2 is YFSETQ. Variable domain in full (rest from reference TRBV5-1 and TRBJ1-2): KAGVTQTPRYLIKTRGQQVTLSCSPISGHRSVSWYQQTPGQGLQFLFEYFSETQRNKGNFPGRFSGRQFSNSRSEMNVSTLELGDSALYLCASSPDRANYGYTFGSGTRLTVV.

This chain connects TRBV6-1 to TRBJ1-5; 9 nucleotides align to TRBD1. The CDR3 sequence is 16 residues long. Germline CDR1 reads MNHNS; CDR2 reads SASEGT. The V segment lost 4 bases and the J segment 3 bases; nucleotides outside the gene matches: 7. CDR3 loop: CASSGGTGIFNQPQHF. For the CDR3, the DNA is TGTGCCAGCAGTGGGGGGACAGGGATTTTCAATCAGCCCCAGCATTTT.

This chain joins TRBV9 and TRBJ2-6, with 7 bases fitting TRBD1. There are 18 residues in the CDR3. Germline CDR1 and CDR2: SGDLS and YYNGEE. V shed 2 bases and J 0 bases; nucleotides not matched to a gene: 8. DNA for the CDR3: TGTGCCAGCAGCGTCGACAGGGAGCGGAGCTCTGGGGCCAACGTCCTGACTTTC. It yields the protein CASSVDRERSSGANVLTF.

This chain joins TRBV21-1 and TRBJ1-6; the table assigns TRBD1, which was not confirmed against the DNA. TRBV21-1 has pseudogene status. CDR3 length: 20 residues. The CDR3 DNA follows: TGTGCCAGCAGCAAAGATCTAGGGTACCAGGGAAACTCCTATAATTCACCCCTCCACTTT. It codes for CASSKDLGYQGNSYNSPLHF.

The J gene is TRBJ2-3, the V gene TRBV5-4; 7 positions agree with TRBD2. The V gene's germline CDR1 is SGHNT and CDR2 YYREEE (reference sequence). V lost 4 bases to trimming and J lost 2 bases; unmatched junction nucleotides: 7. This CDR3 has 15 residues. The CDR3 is CASSPQLATTDTQYF. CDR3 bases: TGTGCCAGCAGCCCTCAACTAGCGACCACAGATACGCAGTATTTT.

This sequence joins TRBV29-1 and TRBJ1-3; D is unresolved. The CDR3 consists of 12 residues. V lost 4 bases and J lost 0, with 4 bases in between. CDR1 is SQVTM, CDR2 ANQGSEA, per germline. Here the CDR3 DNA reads TGCAGCGTTGCACTCTCTGGAAACACCATATATTTT. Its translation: CSVALSGNTIYF.

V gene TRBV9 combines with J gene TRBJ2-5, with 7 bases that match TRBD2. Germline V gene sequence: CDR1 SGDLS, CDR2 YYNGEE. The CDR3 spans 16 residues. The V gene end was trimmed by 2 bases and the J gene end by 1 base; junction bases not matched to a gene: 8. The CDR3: CASSVGQSGGQETQYF. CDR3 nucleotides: TGTGCCAGCAGCGTGGGTCAGTCGGGGGGCCAAGAGACCCAGTACTTC.

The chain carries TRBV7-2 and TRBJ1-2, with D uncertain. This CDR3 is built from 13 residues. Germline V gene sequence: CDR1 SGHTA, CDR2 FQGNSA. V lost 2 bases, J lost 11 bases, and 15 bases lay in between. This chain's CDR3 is CASSLIAVRGYTF. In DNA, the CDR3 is TGTGCCAGCAGCTTAATCGCCGTCCGCGGATACACCTTC.

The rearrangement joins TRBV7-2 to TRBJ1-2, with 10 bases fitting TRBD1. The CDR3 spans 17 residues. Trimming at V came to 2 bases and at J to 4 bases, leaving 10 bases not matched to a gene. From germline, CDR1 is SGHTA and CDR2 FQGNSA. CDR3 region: CASSLRATGTGVYGYTF. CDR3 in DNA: TGTGCCAGCAGCTTACGAGCCACCGGGACAGGGGTCTATGGCTACACCTTC.

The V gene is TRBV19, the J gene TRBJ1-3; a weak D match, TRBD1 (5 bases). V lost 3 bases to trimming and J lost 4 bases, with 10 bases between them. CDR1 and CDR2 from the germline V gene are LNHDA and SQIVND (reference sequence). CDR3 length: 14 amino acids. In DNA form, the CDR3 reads TGTGCCAGTAGTATGGATCAGGGAGGAAACACCATATATTTT. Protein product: CASSMDQGGNTIYF.

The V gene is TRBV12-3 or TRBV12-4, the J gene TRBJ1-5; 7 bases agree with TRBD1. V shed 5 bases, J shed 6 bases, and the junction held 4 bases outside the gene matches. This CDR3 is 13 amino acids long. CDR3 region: CASSETGFQPQHF. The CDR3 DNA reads TGTGCCAGCAGTGAGACAGGGTTTCAGCCCCAGCATTTT.

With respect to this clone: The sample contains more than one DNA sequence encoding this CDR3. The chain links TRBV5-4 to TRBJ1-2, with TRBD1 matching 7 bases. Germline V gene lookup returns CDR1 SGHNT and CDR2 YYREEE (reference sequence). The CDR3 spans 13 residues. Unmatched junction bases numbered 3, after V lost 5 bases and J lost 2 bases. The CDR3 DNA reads TGTGCCAGCAGTCGGGACAGCAACTATGGCTACACCTTC. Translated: CASSRDSNYGYTF.

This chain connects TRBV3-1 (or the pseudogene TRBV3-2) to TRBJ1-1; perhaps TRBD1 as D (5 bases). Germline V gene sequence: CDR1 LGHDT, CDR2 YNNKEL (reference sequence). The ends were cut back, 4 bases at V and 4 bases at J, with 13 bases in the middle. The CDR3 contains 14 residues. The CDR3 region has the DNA TGTGCCAGCAGCCCCAGGACACCTTTCACTGAAGCTTTCTTT. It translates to CASSPRTPFTEAFF.

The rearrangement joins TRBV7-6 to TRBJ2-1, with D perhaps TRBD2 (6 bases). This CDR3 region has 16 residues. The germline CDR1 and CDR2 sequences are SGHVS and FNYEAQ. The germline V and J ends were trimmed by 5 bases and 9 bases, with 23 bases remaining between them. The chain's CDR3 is CASSPPVGEVGGEQFF. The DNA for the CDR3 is TGTGCCAGCAGCCCCCCGGTAGGGGAGGTGGGGGGTGAGCAGTTCTTC.